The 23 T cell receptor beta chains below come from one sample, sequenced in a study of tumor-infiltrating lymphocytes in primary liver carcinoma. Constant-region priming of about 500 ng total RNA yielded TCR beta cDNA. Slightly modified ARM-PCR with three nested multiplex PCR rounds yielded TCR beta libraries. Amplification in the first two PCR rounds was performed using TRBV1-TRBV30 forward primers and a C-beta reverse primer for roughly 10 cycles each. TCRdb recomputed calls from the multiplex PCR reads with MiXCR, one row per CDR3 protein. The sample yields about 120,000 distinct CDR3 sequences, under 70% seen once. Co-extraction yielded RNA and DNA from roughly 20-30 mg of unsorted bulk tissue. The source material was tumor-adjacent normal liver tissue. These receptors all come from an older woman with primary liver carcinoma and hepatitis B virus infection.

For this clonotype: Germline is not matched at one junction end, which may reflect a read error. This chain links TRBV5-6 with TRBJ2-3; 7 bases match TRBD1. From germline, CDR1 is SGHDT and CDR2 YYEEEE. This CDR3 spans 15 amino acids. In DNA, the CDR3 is TGTGCCAACTCCTCGAAAGGGGGCCATACAGATACGCAGTTTTTT. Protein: CANSSKGGHTDTQFF. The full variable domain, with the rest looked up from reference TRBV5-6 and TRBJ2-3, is DAGVTQSPTHLIKTRGQQVTLRCSPKSGHDTVSWYQQALGQGPQFIFQYYEEEERQRGNFPDRFSGHQFPNYSSELNVNALLLGDSALYLCANSSKGGHTDTQFFGPGTRLTVL.

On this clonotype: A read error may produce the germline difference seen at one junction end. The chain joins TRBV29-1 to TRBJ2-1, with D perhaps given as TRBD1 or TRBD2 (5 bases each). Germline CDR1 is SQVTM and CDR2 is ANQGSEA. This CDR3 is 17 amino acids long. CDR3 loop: CSVKGVGWESSYNQQFF. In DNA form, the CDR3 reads TGTAGCGTTAAAGGGGTCGGCTGGGAGAGCTCCTACAATCAGCAGTTCTTC.

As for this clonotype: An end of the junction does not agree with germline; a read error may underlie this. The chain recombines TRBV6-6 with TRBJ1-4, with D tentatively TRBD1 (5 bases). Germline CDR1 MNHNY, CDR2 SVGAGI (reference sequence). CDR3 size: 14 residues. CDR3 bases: TGTGCTAGCAGAGGACATGGCCAGGAGGAAAAACTGTTTTTT. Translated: CASRGHGQEEKLFF.

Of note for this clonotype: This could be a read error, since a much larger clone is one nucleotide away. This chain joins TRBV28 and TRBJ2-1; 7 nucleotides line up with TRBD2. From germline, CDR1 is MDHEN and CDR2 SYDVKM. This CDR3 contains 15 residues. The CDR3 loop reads CASSSRLAPYNDQFF. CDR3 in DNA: TGTGCCAGCAGTTCCCGACTAGCTCCTTACAATGATCAGTTCTTC.

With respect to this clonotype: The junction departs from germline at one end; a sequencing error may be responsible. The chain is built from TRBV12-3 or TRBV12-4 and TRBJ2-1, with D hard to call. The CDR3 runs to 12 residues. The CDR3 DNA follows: TGTGCCAGCGCCGCCCTAAGTCATGAGCAGTCCTTC. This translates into CASAALSHEQSF.

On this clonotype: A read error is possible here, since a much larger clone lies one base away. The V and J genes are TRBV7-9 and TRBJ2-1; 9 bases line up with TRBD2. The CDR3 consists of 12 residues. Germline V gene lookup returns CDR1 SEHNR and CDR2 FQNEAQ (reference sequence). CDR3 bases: TGTGTCAGCAGCTTCCTAGCGGGAACGGAGTTCTTC. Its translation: CVSSFLAGTEFF.

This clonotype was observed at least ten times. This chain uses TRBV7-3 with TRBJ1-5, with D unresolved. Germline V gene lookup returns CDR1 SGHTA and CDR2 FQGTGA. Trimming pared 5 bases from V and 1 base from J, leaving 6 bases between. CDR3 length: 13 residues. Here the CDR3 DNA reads TGTGCCAGCAGCCCAGACAGCAATCAGCCCCAGCATTTT. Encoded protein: CASSPDSNQPQHF.

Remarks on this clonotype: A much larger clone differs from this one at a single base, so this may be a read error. CDR3 sequence: CAWSATRNTIYF. The CDR3 nucleotides are TGTGCCTGGAGTGCGACTCGAAACACCATATATTTT. V usage is TRBV30 and J usage is TRBJ1-3; D unclear. Germline V gene data show CDR1 as GTSNPN and CDR2 as SVGIG (reference sequence). The CDR3 contains 12 residues. The germline V and J ends were trimmed by 1 base and 5 bases, with 6 bases remaining between them.

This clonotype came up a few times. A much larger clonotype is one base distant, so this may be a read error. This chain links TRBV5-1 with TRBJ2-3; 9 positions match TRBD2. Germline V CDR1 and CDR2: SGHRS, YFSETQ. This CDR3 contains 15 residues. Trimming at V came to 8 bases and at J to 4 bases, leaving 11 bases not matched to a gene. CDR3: CASAISGSPPDTQYF. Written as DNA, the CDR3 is TGCGCCAGTGCTATTAGCGGGAGTCCCCCAGATACGCAGTATTTT.

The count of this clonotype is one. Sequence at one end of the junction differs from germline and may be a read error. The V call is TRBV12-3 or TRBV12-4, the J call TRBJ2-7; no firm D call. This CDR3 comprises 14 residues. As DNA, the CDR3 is TGTACCAGCACCCGGGTGACGGGCCTGTACGAGCAGTACTTC. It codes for CTSTRVTGLYEQYF.

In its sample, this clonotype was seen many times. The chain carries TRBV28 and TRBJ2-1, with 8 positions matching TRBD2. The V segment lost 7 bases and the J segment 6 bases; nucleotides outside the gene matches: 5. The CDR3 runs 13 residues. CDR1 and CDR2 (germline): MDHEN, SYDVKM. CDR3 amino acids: CASTIGGGNEQFF. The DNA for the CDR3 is TGTGCCAGCACTATCGGGGGGGGCAATGAGCAGTTCTTC.

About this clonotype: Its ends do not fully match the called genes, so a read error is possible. The CDR3 spells CASSYSRGSGGETHYF. Written as DNA, the CDR3 is TGTGCCAGCAGCTACTCACGTGGTAGCGGGGGAGAGACCCATTACTTC. This chain uses TRBV11-2 with TRBJ2-5; 9 nucleotides agree with TRBD2. This CDR3 region has 16 residues. Looked up from germline, CDR1 is SGHAT and CDR2 is FQNNGV.

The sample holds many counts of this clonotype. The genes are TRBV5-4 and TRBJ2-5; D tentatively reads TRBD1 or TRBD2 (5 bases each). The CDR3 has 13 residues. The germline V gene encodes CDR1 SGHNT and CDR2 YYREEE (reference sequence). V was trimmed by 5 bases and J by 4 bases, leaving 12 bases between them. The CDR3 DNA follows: TGTGCCAGCAGTCAGGGAGTTGCAGAGACCCAGTACTTC. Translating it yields CASSQGVAETQYF.

The CDR3 DNA reads as TGTGCCAGCAGCTTGACAGGGCAGGGGACCCAGCATTTT. It specifies CASSLTGQGTQHF. The J gene is TRBJ1-5, the V gene TRBV7-2, with 7 bases that match TRBD1. V shed 3 bases, J shed 11 bases, and the junction held 7 bases outside the gene matches. Germline CDR1 reads SGHTA; CDR2 reads FQGNSA. This CDR3 has 13 residues. Full variable domain (remainder filled in from reference TRBV7-2 and TRBJ1-5): GAGVSQSPSNKVTEKGKDVELRCDPISGHTALYWYRQSLGQGLEFLIYFQGNSAPDKSGLPSDRFSAERTGGSVSTLTIQRTQQEDSAVYLCASSLTGQGTQHFGDGTRLSIL.

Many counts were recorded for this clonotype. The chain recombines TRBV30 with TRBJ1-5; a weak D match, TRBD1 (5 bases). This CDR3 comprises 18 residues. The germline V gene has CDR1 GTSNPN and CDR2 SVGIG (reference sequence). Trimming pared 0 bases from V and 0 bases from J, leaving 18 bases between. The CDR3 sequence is CAWSVPTGTGISNQPQHF. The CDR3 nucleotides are TGTGCCTGGAGTGTCCCTACCGGGACGGGCATTAGCAATCAGCCCCAGCATTTT.

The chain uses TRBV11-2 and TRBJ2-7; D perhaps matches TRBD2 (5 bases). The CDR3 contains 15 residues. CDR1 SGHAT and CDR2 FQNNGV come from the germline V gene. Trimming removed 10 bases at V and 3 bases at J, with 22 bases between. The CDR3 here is CANTFGEGIFYEQYF. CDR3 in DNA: TGTGCCAACACCTTCGGAGAGGGAATATTCTACGAGCAGTACTTC.

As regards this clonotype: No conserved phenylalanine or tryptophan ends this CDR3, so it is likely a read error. The CDR3 bases are TGTGCCAGCTGCACCCGGGGTGAGAACACTGAAGCTTTCCTT. Residues: CASCTRGENTEAFL. The V call is TRBV12-3 or TRBV12-4, the J call TRBJ1-1; D is unresolved. This CDR3 spans 14 amino acids. Trimming removed 8 bases at V and 1 base at J, with 14 bases between.

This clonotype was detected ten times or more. The CDR3 nucleotides are TGTGCCAGCAGTTTCGGGCAGCCCTCCATGGGTCAGCCCCAGCATTTT. This codes for CASSFGQPSMGQPQHF. The V and J genes are TRBV12-3 or TRBV12-4 and TRBJ1-5; no clear D. The CDR3 sequence is 16 residues long. The V end lost 3 bases, the J end lost 6 bases, and 18 bases lay between the germline ends.

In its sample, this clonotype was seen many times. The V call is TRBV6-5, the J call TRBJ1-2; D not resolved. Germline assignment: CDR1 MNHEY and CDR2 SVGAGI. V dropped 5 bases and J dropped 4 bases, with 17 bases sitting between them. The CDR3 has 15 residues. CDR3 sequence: CASSTLLDGSYGYTF. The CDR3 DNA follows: TGTGCCAGCAGTACCCTACTCGACGGTTCCTATGGCTACACCTTC.

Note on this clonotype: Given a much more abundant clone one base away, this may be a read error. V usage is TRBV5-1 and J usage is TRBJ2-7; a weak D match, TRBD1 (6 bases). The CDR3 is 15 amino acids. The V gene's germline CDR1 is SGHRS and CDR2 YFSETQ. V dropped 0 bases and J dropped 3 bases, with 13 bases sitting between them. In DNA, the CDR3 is TGCGCCAGCAGCTTGGGAGGGACAAGGAACTACGAGCAGTACTTC. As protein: CASSLGGTRNYEQYF.

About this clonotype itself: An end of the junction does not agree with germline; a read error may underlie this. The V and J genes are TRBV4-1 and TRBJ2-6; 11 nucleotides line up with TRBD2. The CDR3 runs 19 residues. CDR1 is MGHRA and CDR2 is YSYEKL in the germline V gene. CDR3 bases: TGCGCCAGTAGCCTACCAACTAGCGGGAGAAGCACTGGGGACAACGTCCTGACTTTC. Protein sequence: CASSLPTSGRSTGDNVLTF.

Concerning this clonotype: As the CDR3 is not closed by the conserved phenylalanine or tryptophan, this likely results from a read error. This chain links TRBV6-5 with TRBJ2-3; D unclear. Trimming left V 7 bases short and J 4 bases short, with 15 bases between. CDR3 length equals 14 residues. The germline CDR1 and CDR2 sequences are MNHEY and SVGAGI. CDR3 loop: CASIRLSRSDTQYS. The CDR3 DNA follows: TGTGCCAGCATCAGATTATCAAGGTCAGATACGCAGTATTCT.

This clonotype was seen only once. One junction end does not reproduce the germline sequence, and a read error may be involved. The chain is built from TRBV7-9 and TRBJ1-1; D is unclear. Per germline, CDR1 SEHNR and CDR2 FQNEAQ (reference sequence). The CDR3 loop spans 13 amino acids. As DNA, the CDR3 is TGTGCCAGCAACTTAGAACAGAGTAGTGAAGCTTTCTTT. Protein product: CASNLEQSSEAFF.